Shown below are 14 T cell receptor beta chains from a single sample sequenced in a study of T cell changes during pregnancy in multiple sclerosis. TCRdb's copy holds only in-frame clones and misses some; the assay was immunoSEQ multiplex PCR. The sample has about 110,000 clones; roughly 90% are singletons. This sample comprised peripheral blood, obtained after pregnancy. These receptors were taken from a female donor with multiple sclerosis, enrolled in a pregnancy study.

In the case of this clone: One end of the junction varies from germline; a read error may be responsible. The chain is built from TRBV30 and TRBJ2-3, with 9 positions matching TRBD2. From germline, CDR1 is GTSNPN and CDR2 SVGIG (reference sequence). CDR3 length: 11 amino acids. DNA for the CDR3: TGTGCCTGGAGTGTAGGGCTAGCGGGGCAATTT. Translating gives CAWSVGLAGQF.

The J gene is TRBJ2-7, the V gene TRBV21-1; the listed D gene, TRBD1, was not tested against the DNA. TRBV21-1 is classified as a pseudogene. The length of the CDR3 is 15 residues. The CDR3 spells CASSKGQGAPYEQYF. The CDR3 region has the DNA TGTGCCAGCAGCAAAGGGCAGGGGGCCCCCTACGAGCAGTACTTC.

The chain carries TRBV27 and TRBJ1-1; no clear D. The CDR3 is 13 amino acids. Trimming cost V 3 bases and J 4 bases, with 9 bases left between them. The germline V gene encodes CDR1 MNHEY and CDR2 SMNVEV (reference sequence). The CDR3, as DNA: TGTGCCAGCAGTTTTAGCGGGGTCACTGAAGCTTTCTTT. Translated, it gives CASSFSGVTEAFF.

The chain couples TRBV13 to TRBJ1-1, with D possibly being TRBD1 (5 bases). This CDR3 is built from 16 residues. CDR1 is PRHDT, CDR2 FYEKMQ, per germline (reference sequence). V lost 3 bases to trimming and J lost 4 bases, with 18 bases between them. As DNA, the CDR3 is TGTGCCAGCAGCTTGGGGAGGGGCCACTCCGTCACTGAAGCTTTCTTT. Translation gives CASSLGRGHSVTEAFF.

The gene calls are TRBV6-1 and TRBJ1-2, with D perhaps TRBD1 (5 bases). CDR1 MNHNS and CDR2 SASEGT come from the germline V gene. This CDR3 has 16 amino acids. V lost 2 bases to trimming and J lost 3 bases, with 16 bases between them. The CDR3 coding sequence is TGTGCCAGCAGTGAAATCCTTGGGGGGATGGACTATGGCTACACCTTC. Protein sequence: CASSEILGGMDYGYTF.

This rearrangement joins TRBV7-7 to TRBJ2-5; D perhaps matches TRBD2 (5 bases). This CDR3 has 15 residues. Between the trimmed V and J ends, which lost 3 bases and 4 bases, there was a span of 15 bases. Per the germline V gene, CDR1 is SSHAT and CDR2 is FNYEAQ (reference sequence). This chain's CDR3 is CASSLAWRPGETQYF. The CDR3 coding sequence is TGTGCCAGCAGCTTGGCCTGGAGGCCCGGAGAGACCCAGTACTTC.

The V call is TRBV5-1, the J call TRBJ1-2, with D unclear. The V end lost 2 bases, the J end lost 8 bases, and 25 bases lay between the germline ends. CDR3 size: 17 residues. The germline V gene has CDR1 SGHRS and CDR2 YFSETQ. The CDR3, as DNA: TGCGCCAGCAGCTTTTTTTTGCCTCGGGTCACCGAGGGCGGCTACACCTTC. It encodes CASSFFLPRVTEGGYTF.

The chain links TRBV7-8 to TRBJ1-2; the match to TRBD1 covers 8 bases. This CDR3 has 14 amino acids. Losses at the gene ends were 5 bases for V and 8 bases for J; bases not matched to a gene: 10. The germline V gene has CDR1 SGHVS and CDR2 FQNEAQ. CDR3 region: CASSGPYGQGGYTF. CDR3 nucleotides: TGTGCCAGCAGCGGCCCATATGGACAGGGCGGCTACACCTTC.

V gene TRBV5-1 combines with J gene TRBJ1-2; possible D gene TRBD1, 6 bases. The CDR3 runs 16 residues. Germline V gene data show CDR1 as SGHRS and CDR2 as YFSETQ. Trimming left V 1 base short and J 0 bases short, with 13 bases between. The CDR3 reads CASSLNRVGANYGYTF. In DNA, the CDR3 is TGCGCCAGCAGCTTGAACAGGGTCGGGGCTAACTATGGCTACACCTTC.

This chain uses TRBV4-1 with TRBJ2-4; the D gene is possibly TRBD2 (6 bases). Per germline, CDR1 MGHRA and CDR2 YSYEKL. V lost 3 bases and J lost 7, with 10 bases in between. This CDR3 spans 13 amino acids. The CDR3 DNA follows: TGCGCCAGCAGCCACGGAAGCGGGAACATTCAGTACTTC. This translates into CASSHGSGNIQYF.

CDR3 in amino acids: CASSLHRGRGSYNSPLHF. The DNA of the CDR3 is TGTGCCAGCAGCTTGCACAGGGGGCGAGGGTCCTATAATTCACCCCTCCACTTT. The chain couples TRBV5-8 to TRBJ1-6; TRBD1 matches 9 bases. V was clipped by 1 base and J by 1 base; unmatched bases: 6. The V gene's germline CDR1 is SGHTS and CDR2 YDEGEE. This CDR3 comprises 18 residues.

The V and J genes are TRBV2 and TRBJ2-7; TRBD1 is a possible D gene (6 bases). Germline V lookup: CDR1 SNHLY, CDR2 FYNNEI. The CDR3 spans 15 residues. Trimming took 3 bases from V and 3 from J, leaving 15 bases between them. The CDR3 coding sequence is TGTGCCAGCAGTGATTGGAGGACAGTAATCTACGAGCAGTACTTC. Residues: CASSDWRTVIYEQYF.

V and J are TRBV9 and TRBJ1-2; D gene uncertain. This CDR3 has 15 residues. Germline CDR1 and CDR2: SGDLS and YYNGEE. Trimming left V 0 bases short and J 0 bases short, with 9 bases between. The CDR3 sequence: CASSVGGSSNYGYTF. CDR3 sequence (DNA): TGTGCCAGCAGCGTAGGAGGCAGCTCTAACTATGGCTACACCTTC.

This chain links TRBV5-6 with TRBJ1-5; 8 bases map to TRBD1. V lost 3 bases and J lost 6; bases outside the gene matches: 2. The CDR3 consists of 13 residues. Germline loops: CDR1 SGHDT, CDR2 YYEEEE. DNA of the CDR3: TGTGCCAGCAGCTCAGGGACAGGTCAGCCCCAGCATTTT. This translates into CASSSGTGQPQHF.